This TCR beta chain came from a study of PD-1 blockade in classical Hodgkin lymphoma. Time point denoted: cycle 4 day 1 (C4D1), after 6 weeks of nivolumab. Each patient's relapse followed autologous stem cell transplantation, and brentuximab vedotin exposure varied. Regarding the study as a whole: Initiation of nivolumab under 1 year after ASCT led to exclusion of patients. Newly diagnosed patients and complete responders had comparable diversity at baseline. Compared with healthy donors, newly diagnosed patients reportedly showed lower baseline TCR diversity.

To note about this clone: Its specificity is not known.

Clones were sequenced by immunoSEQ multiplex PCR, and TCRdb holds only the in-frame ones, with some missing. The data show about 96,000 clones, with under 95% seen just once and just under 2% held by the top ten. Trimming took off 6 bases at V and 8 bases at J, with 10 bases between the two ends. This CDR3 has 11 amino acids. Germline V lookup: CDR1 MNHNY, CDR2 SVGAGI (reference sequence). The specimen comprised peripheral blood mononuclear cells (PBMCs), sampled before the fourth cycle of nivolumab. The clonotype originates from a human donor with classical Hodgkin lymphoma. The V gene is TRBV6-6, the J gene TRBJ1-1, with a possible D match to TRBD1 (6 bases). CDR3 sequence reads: CASRQTGEAFF. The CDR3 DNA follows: TGTGCCAGCAGGCAGACAGGCGAAGCTTTCTTT.